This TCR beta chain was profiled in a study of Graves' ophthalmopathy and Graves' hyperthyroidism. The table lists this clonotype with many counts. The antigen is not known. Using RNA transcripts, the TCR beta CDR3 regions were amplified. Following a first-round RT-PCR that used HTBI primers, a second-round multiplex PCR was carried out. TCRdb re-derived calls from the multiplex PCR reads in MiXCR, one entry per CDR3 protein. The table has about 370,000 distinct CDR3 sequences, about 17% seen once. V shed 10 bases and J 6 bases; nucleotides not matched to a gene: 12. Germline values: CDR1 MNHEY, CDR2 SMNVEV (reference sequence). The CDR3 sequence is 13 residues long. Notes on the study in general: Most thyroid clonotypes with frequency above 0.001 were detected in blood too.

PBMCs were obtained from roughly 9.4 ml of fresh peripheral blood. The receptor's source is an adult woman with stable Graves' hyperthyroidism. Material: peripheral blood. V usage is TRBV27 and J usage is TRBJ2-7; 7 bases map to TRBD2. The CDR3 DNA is TGTGCCACCGCGACTAGCCGCGGGGTCGAGCAGTACTTC. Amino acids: CATATSRGVEQYF.